The T cell receptor (beta chain) under discussion was sequenced for a study of a mutant IDH1 vaccine in newly diagnosed glioma. Study context: Beforehand, treatment had been radiotherapy, temozolomide, or both; the majority received both.

Comment on this clone: Its antigen is undetermined.

Time point specified: week 47, end of study. Every single dose of the vaccine, 300 ug of mutant IDH1 20-mer peptide, came with topical imiquimod. Vaccinations, eight in total, occurred in weeks 1, 3, 5, 7, 11, 15, 19, 23. TCRdb's table, derived via immunoSEQ multiplex PCR, lists solely in-frame clones and lacks some. Of about 90,000 clones in the sample, just under 90% were seen once. V gave up 5 bases and J gave up 6 bases; unmatched junction bases: 15. CDR3 length: 16 amino acids. Germline V gives CDR1 LGHNT, CDR2 FRNRAP. The gene calls are TRBV12-5 and TRBJ2-7; 8 bases match TRBD1. This TCR derives from a woman aged 45-65 years with glioma. Sequences were derived from PBMCs, sampled from a glioma patient whose treatment included an IDH1 peptide vaccine. CDR3 in amino acids: CASGPTRDRPNCEQYF. CDR3 DNA sequence: TGTGCTAGTGGTCCTACCAGGGACAGGCCGAATTGCGAGCAGTACTTC. Full variable domain (remainder filled in from reference TRBV12-5 and TRBJ2-7): DARVTQTPRHKVTEMGQEVTMRCQPILGHNTVFWYRQTMMQGLELLAYFRNRAPLDDSGMPKDRFSAEMPDATLATLKIQPSEPRDSAVYFCASGPTRDRPNCEQYFGPGTRLTVT.